This is a list of T cell receptor beta chains from one sample in a study of cytomegalovirus exposure and HLA in healthy donors. Produced via immunoSEQ multiplex PCR; TCRdb's table is partial and in-frame only. The table includes about 110,000 clones, about 76% detected once. The sequencing input was PBMCs. Receptor source: a man aged 25-40 years in good health and CMV-seropositive. Each CDR3 is given with its conserved first and last residue. Each record gives: J gene, D gene, clone size, V gene, CDR3 DNA, CDR3 protein. D genes are given only for firm matches. Some rows have no size entry. The others give once, few or many, or a class for an expanded clone.

>TRBJ1-1|.|.|TRBV28
TGTGCCAGCAGCCCCGTTTACACTGAAGCTTTCTTT
CASSPVYTEAFF
>TRBJ2-3|.|.|TRBV4-2
TGTGCCAGCAGCCAAGGGCTAGCTAGATCAGGTAGCACAGATACGCAGTATTTT
CASSQGLARSGSTDTQYF
>TRBJ1-1|TRBD1|.|TRBV5-4
TGTGCCAGCAGCAGGACAGGGGACACTGAAGCTTTCTTT
CASSRTGDTEAFF
>TRBJ1-1|.|.|TRBV6-5
TGTGCCAGCAGTTCCTCGGCAGGGAACACTGAAGCTTTCTTT
CASSSSAGNTEAFF
>TRBJ1-2|TRBD1|.|TRBV6-5
TGTGCCAGCAGTCGCCCGGACAGGCATGGCTACACCTTC
CASSRPDRHGYTF
>TRBJ2-1|.|.|TRBV7-7
TGTGCCAGCAGCCCGGCGGGGGCCGCTGAGCAGTTCTTC
CASSPAGAAEQFF
>TRBJ2-5|.|.|TRBV5-6
TGTGCCAGCAGCTTGGCGCAGGGCGGTAGGGAGACCCAGTACTTC
CASSLAQGGRETQYF
>TRBJ2-5|.|.|TRBV28
TGTGCCAGCAGTTCCTACAGGGTTGAGACCCAGTACTTC
CASSSYRVETQYF
>TRBJ1-1|.|.|TRBV28
TGTGCCAGCAGTTTAACCAGGGGGAACACTGAAGCTTTCTTT
CASSLTRGNTEAFF
>TRBJ2-5|.|.|TRBV25-1
TGTGCCAGCAGTGAGTCGCGAGGACTGGGAGCCGAGACCCAGTACTTC
CASSESRGLGAETQYF
>TRBJ2-7|TRBD1|.|TRBV4-3
TGCGCCAGCAGCCGCCGGGACAGACCCTACGAGCAGTACTTC
CASSRRDRPYEQYF
>TRBJ2-1|TRBD1|.|TRBV30
TGTGCCTGGAGTAGGGGACAGGGGATCGATGAGCAGTTCTTC
CAWSRGQGIDEQFF
>TRBJ1-1|TRBD1|.|TRBV19
TGTGCCAGCGGACAGGGGAACACTGAAGCTTTCTTT
CASGQGNTEAFF
>TRBJ2-7|TRBD1|.|TRBV28
TGTGCCAGCAGGGGACAGGGTGGGGCCTACGAGCAGTACTTC
CASRGQGGAYEQYF
>TRBJ1-2|TRBD1|.|TRBV19
TGTGCCAGTAGTCCTCAGGGGGACCACAACTATGGCTACACCTTC
CASSPQGDHNYGYTF
>TRBJ2-1|.|.|TRBV7-3
TGTGCCAGCAGCGCCCCCGGGACTCACTCCTACAATGAGCAGTTCTTC
CASSAPGTHSYNEQFF
>TRBJ2-7|TRBD1|few|TRBV6-5
TGTGCCAGCAGCGAGGACAGGGTACACGAGCAGTACTTC
CASSEDRVHEQYF
>TRBJ2-7|TRBD1|.|TRBV2
TGTGCCAGCAGCTTCGGGACAGGGAGCTACGAGCAGTACTTC
CASSFGTGSYEQYF
>TRBJ1-3|.|.|TRBV7-2
TGTGCCAGCAGCTTAGTCCTGAGGAGCTCTGGAAACACCATATATTTT
CASSLVLRSSGNTIYF
>TRBJ2-1|TRBD1|.|TRBV10-3
TGTGCCATCAGTGGACAGGGTCTGTACGCCACCTACAATGAGCAGTTCTTC
CAISGQGLYATYNEQFF
>TRBJ1-2|.|few|TRBV10-2
TGCGCCAGCAGTGAAAGAGGGACATACTATGGCTACACCTTC
CASSERGTYYGYTF
>TRBJ2-2|.|once|TRBV7-9
TGTGCCAGCAGCTACGGGGTGACCGGGGAGCTGTTTTTT
CASSYGVTGELFF
>TRBJ2-2|.|.|TRBV6-6
TGTGCCAGCAGTCCCTTGAACACCGGGGAGCTGTTTTTT
CASSPLNTGELFF
>TRBJ1-2|.|.|TRBV7-9
TGTTCCAGCAGCTTAGCGGGGCATGGCTACACCTTC
CSSSLAGHGYTF
>TRBJ2-2|TRBD1|.|TRBV9
TGTGCCAGCAGCGTCACCGGGACAGGGGCCACCGGGGAGCTGTTTTTT
CASSVTGTGATGELFF
>TRBJ1-4|TRBD1|.|TRBV30
TGTGCCTGGAGTGTGACAGGGTTCGAAAAACTGTTTTTT
CAWSVTGFEKLFF
>TRBJ2-7|.|.|TRBV10-1
TGCGCCAGCAGTGAAGATCCAGCGTCCTACGAGCAGTACTTC
CASSEDPASYEQYF
>TRBJ1-1|.|.|TRBV7-8
TGTGCCAGCAGCTCGATCAGGGGAGTACCTGAAGCTTTCTTT
CASSSIRGVPEAFF
>TRBJ2-5|TRBD2|.|TRBV7-2
TGTGCCAGCAGCTTAGCGCCTACTAGCGGGCAGACCCAGTACTTC
CASSLAPTSGQTQYF
>TRBJ2-3|.|.|TRBV19
TGTGCCAGCCGATTTAGAGCTAGCACAGATACGCAGTATTTT
CASRFRASTDTQYF
>TRBJ1-2|.|few|TRBV4-3
TGCGCCAGCAGCCCGGGGGAGTCCGCTAACTATGGCTACACCTTC
CASSPGESANYGYTF
>TRBJ1-2|TRBD1|.|TRBV28
TGTGCCAGCAGTTTTGGGGGACAGGGGGGAAACTATGGCTACACCTTC
CASSFGGQGGNYGYTF
>TRBJ2-5|.|.|TRBV30
TGTGCCTGGAGTACAGGGCTCCAAGAGACCCAGTACTTC
CAWSTGLQETQYF
>TRBJ2-1|TRBD1|.|TRBV6-4
TGTGCCAGCAGCGCCGGGACAGGGGCCTCGGATGAGCAGTTCTTC
CASSAGTGASDEQFF
>TRBJ2-1|TRBD2|.|TRBV7-9
TGTTCCAGCAGCTGGACTAGCGGGGGTCACTACAATGAGCAGTTCTTC
CSSSWTSGGHYNEQFF
>TRBJ1-4|.|once|TRBV21-1
TGTGCCAGCAGCAGACAGCTGACAAGAAACCAGATTGGCAATGAAAAACTGTTTTTT
CASSRQLTRNQIGNEKLFF
>TRBJ1-2|.|few|TRBV11-2
TGTGCCAGCAGCTTATGGGGGGACTATGGCTACACCTTC
CASSLWGDYGYTF
>TRBJ1-2|.|.|TRBV30
TGTGCCTGGAGTCCCCTGGTCGGAGGATGCACCTTC
CAWSPLVGGCTF
>TRBJ2-7|TRBD1|.|TRBV5-1
TGCGCCAGCAGCTTGGAGGACAGGGACTACGAGCAGTACTTC
CASSLEDRDYEQYF
>TRBJ2-7|.|.|TRBV5-1
TGCGCCAGCAGCTTGGGGGGCCAGAGCTCCTACGAGCAGTACTTC
CASSLGGQSSYEQYF
>TRBJ2-7|.|.|TRBV2
TGTGCCAGCACCCTGGGGGGGCGGAAGGCCTACGAGCAGTACTTC
CASTLGGRKAYEQYF
>TRBJ1-6|.|once|TRBV28
TGTGCCAGCAGTCCCCGGGGGGCGTCACCCCTCCACTTT
CASSPRGASPLHF
>TRBJ2-3|.|.|TRBV28
TGTGCCAGCAGTTTAGTACCGGAGGTGAGAGATACGCAGTATTTT
CASSLVPEVRDTQYF
>TRBJ2-5|TRBD1|.|TRBV19
TGTGCCAGTAGACGTGGACAGGGTTGGCAAGAGACCCAGTACTTC
CASRRGQGWQETQYF
>TRBJ2-1|TRBD2|.|TRBV27
TGTGCCAGCAGTTTGTCTAGCGGGGGGGTCCGCAATGAGCAGTTCTTC
CASSLSSGGVRNEQFF
>TRBJ1-3|TRBD1|.|TRBV5-1
TGCGCCAGCAGGGTCCAGACAGGGGACGGAAACACCATATATTTT
CASRVQTGDGNTIYF